A single sample is the source of the 9 T cell receptor beta chains below, sequenced in a study of sequential checkpoint blockade in melanoma. Treatment meaning: randomized to nivolumab then ipilimumab (arm A) or the reverse (arm B). Only in-frame clones appear in the TCRdb table, and some are missing; sequencing was by immunoSEQ multiplex PCR. This sample has 20,000 to 25,000 clones, with around 82% found just once. Sequencing used CD8+ T cells sorted from blood (inferred from file names), obtained from a patient given nivolumab and ipilimumab in sequence. The source is a human donor with melanoma.

The V gene is TRBV7-9, the J gene TRBJ1-1; D gene uncertain. The CDR3 length is 14 residues. Germline CDR1 is SEHNR and CDR2 is FQNEAQ (reference sequence). Trimming removed 5 bases from V and 1 base from J, with 11 bases in between. CDR3 bases: TGTGCCAGCAGCGCTGGAGGTGGGAACACTGAAGCTTTCTTT. Translated, it gives CASSAGGGNTEAFF. The entire variable domain, with the rest obtained from reference TRBV7-9 and TRBJ1-1, is as follows: DTGVSQNPRHKITKRGQNVTFRCDPISEHNRLYWYRQTLGQGPEFLTYFQNEAQLEKSRLLSDRFSAERPKGSFSTLEIQRTEQGDSAMYLCASSAGGGNTEAFFGQGTRLTVV.

The chain carries TRBV6-1 and TRBJ1-2, with unresolved D. The germline V and J ends were trimmed by 6 bases and 3 bases, with 11 bases remaining between them. CDR3 length: 13 residues. Looked up from germline, CDR1 is MNHNS and CDR2 is SASEGT. CDR3 region: CASSDSADYGYTF. The CDR3 DNA reads TGTGCCAGCAGCGACTCAGCGGACTATGGCTACACCTTC.

This clone came up a few times. The rearrangement uses TRBV5-1 and TRBJ2-1; D perhaps matches TRBD1 (5 bases). The CDR3 contains 12 residues. Germline V gives CDR1 SGHRS, CDR2 YFSETQ. Deletions cut 1 base from V and 7 bases from J, with 6 bases between. Written as DNA, the CDR3 is TGCGCCAGCAGCTTGCAGGGTAATGAGCAGTTCTTC. This gives the protein CASSLQGNEQFF.

The V call is TRBV9, the J call TRBJ2-3, with TRBD2 as a possible D gene (7 bases). The V end was cut by 6 bases, the J end by 4 bases, with 15 bases between. The CDR3 extends over 14 amino acids. Per the germline V gene, CDR1 is SGDLS and CDR2 is YYNGEE. CDR3 loop: CASNAGASADTQYF. CDR3 DNA: TGTGCCAGCAACGCGGGGGCGTCCGCAGATACGCAGTATTTT.

V and J are TRBV30 and TRBJ1-2; 11 positions agree with TRBD1. The CDR3 has 14 residues. V dropped 2 bases and J dropped 5; count of bases not matched to a gene: 4. Germline loops: CDR1 GTSNPN, CDR2 SVGIG (reference sequence). The CDR3: CAWSRDRGGYGYTF. CDR3 in DNA: TGTGCCTGGAGTAGGGACAGGGGGGGATATGGCTACACCTTC.

The rearrangement links TRBV15 to TRBJ1-4; D ambiguous. Trimming stripped 5 bases from V and 7 bases from J, with 17 bases between. The CDR3 has 15 amino acids. Germline CDR1 reads LNHNV; CDR2 reads YYDKDF (reference sequence). CDR3 protein: CATSAQSGVSEKLFF. The CDR3 nucleotides are TGTGCCACCAGCGCCCAATCGGGAGTTAGTGAAAAACTGTTTTTT. Full variable domain (rest looked up from reference TRBV15 and TRBJ1-4): DAMVIQNPRYQVTQFGKPVTLSCSQTLNHNVMYWYQQKSSQAPKLLFHYYDKDFNNEADTPDNFQSRRPNTSFCFLDIRSPGLGDTAMYLCATSAQSGVSEKLFFGSGTQLSVL.

V usage is TRBV30 and J usage is TRBJ2-1; 9 positions agree with TRBD1. The CDR3 consists of 14 residues. The junction had 4 bases not matched to a gene; V was cut back by 4 bases and J by 3 bases. Germline values: CDR1 GTSNPN, CDR2 SVGIG (reference sequence). The CDR3 sequence is CAWKRQGDYNEQFF. The DNA for the CDR3 is TGTGCCTGGAAAAGACAGGGGGACTACAATGAGCAGTTCTTC.

In its sample, this clone was seen a few times. This sequence joins TRBV4-1 and TRBJ2-7, with 9 bases lining up with TRBD2. Germline-derived CDR1 and CDR2 are MGHRA and YSYEKL. The CDR3 runs 16 residues. Germline trimming cut 0 bases from V and 4 bases from J; bases unmatched to any gene: 7. The CDR3 bases are TGCGCCAGCAGCCAAGAAACGGGACTAGCTACGTACGAGCAGTACTTC. Amino acids: CASSQETGLATYEQYF.

V is TRBV19 and J is TRBJ2-5, with D possibly TRBD1 on 5 matching bases. The CDR3 contains 15 residues. Per germline, CDR1 LNHDA and CDR2 SQIVND (reference sequence). V lost 1 base to trimming and J lost 5 bases, with 14 bases between them. CDR3 region: CASSIGRRVQETQYF. CDR3 DNA: TGTGCCAGTAGTATAGGTCGCAGGGTGCAGGAGACCCAGTACTTC.